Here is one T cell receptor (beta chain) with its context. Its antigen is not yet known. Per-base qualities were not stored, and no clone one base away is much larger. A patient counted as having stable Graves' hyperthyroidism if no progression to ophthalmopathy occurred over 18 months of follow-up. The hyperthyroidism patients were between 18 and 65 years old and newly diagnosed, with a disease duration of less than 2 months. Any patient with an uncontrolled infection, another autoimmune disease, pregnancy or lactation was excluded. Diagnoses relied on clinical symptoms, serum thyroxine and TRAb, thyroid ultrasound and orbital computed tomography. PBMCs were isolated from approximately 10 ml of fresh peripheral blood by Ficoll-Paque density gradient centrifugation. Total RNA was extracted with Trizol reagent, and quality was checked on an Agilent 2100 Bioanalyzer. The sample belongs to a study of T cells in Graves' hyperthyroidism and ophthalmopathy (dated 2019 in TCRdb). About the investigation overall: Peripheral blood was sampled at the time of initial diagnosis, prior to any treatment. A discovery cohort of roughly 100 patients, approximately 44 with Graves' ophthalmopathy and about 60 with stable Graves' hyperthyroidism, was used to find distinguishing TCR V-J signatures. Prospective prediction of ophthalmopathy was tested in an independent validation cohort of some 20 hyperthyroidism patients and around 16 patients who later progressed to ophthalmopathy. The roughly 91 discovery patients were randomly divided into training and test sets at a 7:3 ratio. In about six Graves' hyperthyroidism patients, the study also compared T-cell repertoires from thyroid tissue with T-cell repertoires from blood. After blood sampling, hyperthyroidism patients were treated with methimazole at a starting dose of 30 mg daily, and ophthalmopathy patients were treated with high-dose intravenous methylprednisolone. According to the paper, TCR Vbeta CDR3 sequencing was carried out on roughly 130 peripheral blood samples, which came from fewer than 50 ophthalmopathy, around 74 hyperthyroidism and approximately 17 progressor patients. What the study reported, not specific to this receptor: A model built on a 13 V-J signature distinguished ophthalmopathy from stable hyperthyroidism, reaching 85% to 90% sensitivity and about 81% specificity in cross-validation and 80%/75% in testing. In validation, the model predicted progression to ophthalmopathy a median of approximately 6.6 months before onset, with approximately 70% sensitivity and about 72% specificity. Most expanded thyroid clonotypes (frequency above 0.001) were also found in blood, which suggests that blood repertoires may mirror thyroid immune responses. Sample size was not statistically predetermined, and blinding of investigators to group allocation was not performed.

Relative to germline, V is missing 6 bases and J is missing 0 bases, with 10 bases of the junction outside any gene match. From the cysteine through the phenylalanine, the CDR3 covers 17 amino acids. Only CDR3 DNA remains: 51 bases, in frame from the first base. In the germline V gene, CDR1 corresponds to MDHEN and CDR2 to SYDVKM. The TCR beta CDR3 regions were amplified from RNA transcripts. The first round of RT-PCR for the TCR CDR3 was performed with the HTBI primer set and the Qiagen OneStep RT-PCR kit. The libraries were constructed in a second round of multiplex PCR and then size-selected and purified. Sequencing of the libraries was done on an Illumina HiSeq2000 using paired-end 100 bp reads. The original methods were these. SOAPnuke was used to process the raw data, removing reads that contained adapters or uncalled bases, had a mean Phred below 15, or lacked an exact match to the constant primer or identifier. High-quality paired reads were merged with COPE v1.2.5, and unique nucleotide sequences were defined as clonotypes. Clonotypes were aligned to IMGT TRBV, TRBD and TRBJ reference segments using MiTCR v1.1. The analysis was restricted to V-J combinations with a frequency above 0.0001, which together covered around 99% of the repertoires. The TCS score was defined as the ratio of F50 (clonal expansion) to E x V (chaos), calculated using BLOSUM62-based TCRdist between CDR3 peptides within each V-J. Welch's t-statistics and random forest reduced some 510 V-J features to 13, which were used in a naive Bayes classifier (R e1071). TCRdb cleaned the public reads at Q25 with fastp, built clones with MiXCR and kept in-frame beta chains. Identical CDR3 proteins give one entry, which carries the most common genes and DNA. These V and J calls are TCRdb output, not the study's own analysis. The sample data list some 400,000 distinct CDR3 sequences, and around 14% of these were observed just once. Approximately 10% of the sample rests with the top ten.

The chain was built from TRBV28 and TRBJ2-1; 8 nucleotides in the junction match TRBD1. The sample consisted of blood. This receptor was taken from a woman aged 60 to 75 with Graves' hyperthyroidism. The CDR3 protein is CASSLGQGPSSYNEQFF. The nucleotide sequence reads TGTGCCAGCAGCCTTGGACAGGGCCCAAGCTCCTACAATGAGCAGTTCTTC.